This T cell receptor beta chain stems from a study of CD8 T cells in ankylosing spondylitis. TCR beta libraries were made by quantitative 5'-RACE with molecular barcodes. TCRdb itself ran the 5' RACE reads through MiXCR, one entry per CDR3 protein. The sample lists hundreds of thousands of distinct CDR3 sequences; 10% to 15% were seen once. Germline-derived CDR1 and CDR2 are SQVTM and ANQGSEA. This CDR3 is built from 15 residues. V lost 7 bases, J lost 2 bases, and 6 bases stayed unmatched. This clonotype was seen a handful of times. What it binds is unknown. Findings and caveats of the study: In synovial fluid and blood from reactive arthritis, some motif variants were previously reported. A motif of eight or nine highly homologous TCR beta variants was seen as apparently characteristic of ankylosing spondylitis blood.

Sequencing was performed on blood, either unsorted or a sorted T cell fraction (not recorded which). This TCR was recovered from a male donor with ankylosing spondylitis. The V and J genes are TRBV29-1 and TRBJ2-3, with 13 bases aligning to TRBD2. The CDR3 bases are TGCAGCGCCCGACTAGCGGGGGGTCCCACAGATACGCAGTATTTT. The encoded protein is CSARLAGGPTDTQYF.